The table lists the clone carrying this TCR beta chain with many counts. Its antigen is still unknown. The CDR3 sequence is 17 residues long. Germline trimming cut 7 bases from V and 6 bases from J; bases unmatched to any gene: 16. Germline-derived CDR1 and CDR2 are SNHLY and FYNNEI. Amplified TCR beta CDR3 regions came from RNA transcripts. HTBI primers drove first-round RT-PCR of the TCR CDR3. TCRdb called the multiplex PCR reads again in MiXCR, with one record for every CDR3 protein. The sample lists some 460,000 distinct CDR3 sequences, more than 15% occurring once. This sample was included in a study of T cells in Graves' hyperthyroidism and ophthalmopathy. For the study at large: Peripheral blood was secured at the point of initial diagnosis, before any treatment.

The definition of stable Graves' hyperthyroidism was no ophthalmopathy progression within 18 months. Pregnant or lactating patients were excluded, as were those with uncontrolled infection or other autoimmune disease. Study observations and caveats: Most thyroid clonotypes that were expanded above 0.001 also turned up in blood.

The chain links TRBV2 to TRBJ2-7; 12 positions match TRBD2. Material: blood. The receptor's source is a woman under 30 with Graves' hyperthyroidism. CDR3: CASTMTSGRVRGSEQYF. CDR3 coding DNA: TGTGCCAGCACCATGACTAGCGGGAGAGTACGGGGCAGCGAGCAGTACTTC.